These 9 T cell receptor beta chains came from one sample sequenced in a study of technical replicates of blood from a few donors. Clones were sequenced by immunoSEQ multiplex PCR, and TCRdb holds only the in-frame ones, with some missing. The sample shows some 93,000 clones, around 96% of them seen only once. Sequencing was carried out using T cells isolated from PBMCs. The receptor source for this set is a human donor in good health.

The rearrangement links TRBV6-6 to TRBJ1-2, with TRBD1 matching over 9 bases. V dropped 5 bases and J dropped 8; count of bases not matched to a gene: 6. CDR3 length equals 13 residues. Per germline, CDR1 MNHNY and CDR2 SVGAGI (reference sequence). CDR3 nucleotide sequence: TGTGCCAGCAGTCATGACAGGGGGGGAGGCTACACCTTC. Protein product: CASSHDRGGGYTF.

The rearrangement links TRBV7-2 to TRBJ2-7; D is ambiguous. Germline CDR1 is SGHTA and CDR2 is FQGNSA. The CDR3 is 9 amino acids. The CDR3 sequence: CRSSYEQYF. The CDR3 coding sequence is TGTCGCAGCTCCTACGAGCAGTACTTC.

The chain has TRBV4-2 and TRBJ1-2; 7 nucleotides match TRBD1. The ends lost 0 bases at V and 6 bases at J; junction bases unmatched: 7. CDR3 length equals 15 residues. CDR1 and CDR2 from the germline V gene are LGHNA and YNFKEQ. CDR3 in DNA: TGTGCCAGCAGCCAAGACCCCCGACAGGGACATGGCTACACCTTC. It specifies CASSQDPRQGHGYTF.

Turning to this clone: One end of the junction is discordant with germline, which a read error may explain. The chain employs TRBV7-2 and TRBJ1-2, with 7 bases fitting TRBD1. Germline CDR1 is SGHTA and CDR2 is FQGNSA. This CDR3 is 11 amino acids long. The CDR3 DNA reads as TGTGCCAGCAGCTTATGGGACAGACCTGTCTTT. It encodes CASSLWDRPVF. Complete variable domain (other parts from reference TRBV7-2 and TRBJ1-2): GAGVSQSPSNKVTEKGKDVELRCDPISGHTALYWYRQSLGQGLEFLIYFQGNSAPDKSGLPSDRFSAERTGGSVSTLTIQRTQQEDSAVYLCASSLWDRPVFGSGTRLTVV.

This clone has only one observation. The chain has TRBV5-1 and TRBJ2-1, with 11 nucleotides matching TRBD2. Trimming took 0 bases from V and 5 from J; bases not matched to a gene: 4. The CDR3 length is 16 residues. Looked up from germline, CDR1 is SGHRS and CDR2 is YFSETQ. The CDR3 DNA sequence: TGCGCCAGCAGCTTGGTTCTGGGACTAGCGGACAATGAGCAGTTCTTC. Translation gives CASSLVLGLADNEQFF.

The V call is TRBV18, the J call TRBJ1-2, with D possibly being TRBD1 (6 bases). The V end was cut by 3 bases, the J end by 2 bases, with 7 bases between. This CDR3 region has 13 residues. Germline lookup yields CDR1 KGHSH and CDR2 LQKENI. In nucleotides, the CDR3 is TGTGCCAGCTCACCGGACAGAAACTATGGCTACACCTTC. This translates into CASSPDRNYGYTF.

The rearrangement uses TRBV18 and TRBJ1-4, with TRBD1 matching 7 bases. The CDR3 has 15 residues. In germline, CDR1 is KGHSH, CDR2 LQKENI. Germline trimming cut 3 bases from V and 1 base from J; bases unmatched to any gene: 2. The CDR3 is CASSPDRETNEKLFF. The CDR3 coding sequence is TGTGCCAGCTCACCCGACAGGGAAACTAATGAAAAACTGTTTTTT.

DNA of the CDR3: TGTGCCAGCAGTCTGCCAGGGTTTACCGGGGAGCTGTTTTTT. Amino acid sequence: CASSLPGFTGELFF. The chain joins TRBV27 to TRBJ2-2; the D gene is possibly TRBD1 (5 bases). CDR3 length: 14 amino acids. V lost 5 bases and J lost 5, with 12 bases in between. The germline gives CDR1 MNHEY, CDR2 SMNVEV (reference sequence).

The gene calls are TRBV5-6 and TRBJ2-5, with D tentatively TRBD2 (7 bases). This CDR3 is built from 16 residues. Trimming stripped 4 bases from V and 7 bases from J, with 23 bases between. CDR1 is SGHDT, CDR2 YYEEEE, per germline. The CDR3 here is CASSRISGGRVGTQYF. Written as DNA, the CDR3 is TGTGCCAGCAGCCGAATTTCGGGGGGCAGGGTCGGGACCCAGTACTTC.